The subject of this entry is one TCR beta chain. Its antigen is not known. The record originates from a study of T cell repertoires in cytomegalovirus infection. Across the study: Public TCR beta signatures indicated both CMV infection and matching HLA type. Study-wide points: Adding up the frequency of public TCR beta families identified people who carried CMV plus the relevant HLA. Clonotype analysis showed dominance of the ex vivo response by HLA-C-restricted CMV-specific TCR beta clonotypes.

The ends were cut back, 7 bases at V and 4 bases at J, with 7 bases in the middle. The CDR3 is 12 residues long. Germline V gives CDR1 SNHLY, CDR2 FYNNEI. TCRdb recomputed calls from the reads with MiXCR, one row per CDR3 protein. The repertoire includes fewer than 400,000 distinct CDR3 sequences, 15% to 20% of them detected once, and roughly 8.7% sits in the top ten. The receptor was derived from a human donor in good health (CMV status not recorded). Some clones in this sample may be carry-over from other donors' samples. The V and J genes are TRBV2 and TRBJ2-2, with D possibly being TRBD1 (6 bases). Input material: PBMCs. The CDR3 sequence is CASKGGTGELFF. CDR3 bases: TGTGCCAGCAAAGGGGGCACCGGGGAGCTGTTTTTT.